This passage covers 15 T cell receptor beta chains from one sample sequenced in a study of OX40 agonist ivuxolimab in advanced cancers. TCRdb's copy holds only in-frame clones and misses some; the assay was immunoSEQ multiplex PCR. Of 60,000 to 75,000 clones in the sample, about 90% were seen once. Material: CD4+ or CD8+ T cells sorted from blood, obtained in a trial of the OX40 agonist ivuxolimab. These TCRs come from an adult with an advanced solid tumor such as melanoma, head and neck, liver or kidney cancer.

This chain links TRBV9 with TRBJ1-4; 11 bases line up with TRBD1. After removal of 3 bases from V and 7 bases from J, the junction contained 5 bases not matched to a gene. CDR1 is SGDLS, CDR2 YYNGEE, per germline. The CDR3 consists of 15 residues. This chain's CDR3 is CASSAEGTGGEKLFF. The CDR3 DNA reads as TGTGCCAGCAGCGCCGAGGGGACAGGGGGTGAAAAACTGTTTTTT.

This clone was detected only a few times. V and J are TRBV6-1 and TRBJ1-1; D remains ambiguous. Germline loops: CDR1 MNHNS, CDR2 SASEGT. This CDR3 has 13 amino acids. Trimming took off 3 bases at V and 1 base at J, with 6 bases between the two ends. The CDR3 bases are TGTGCCAGCAGTGATGGGCAGAACACTGAAGCTTTCTTT. Translating gives CASSDGQNTEAFF.

The genes are TRBV7-2 and TRBJ2-5; 10 nucleotides align to TRBD2. V shed 5 bases and J 5 bases; nucleotides not matched to a gene: 11. Germline V CDR1 and CDR2: SGHTA, FQGNSA. CDR3 length: 16 residues. CDR3 loop: CASSTNQREGRETQYF. The CDR3 region has the DNA TGTGCCAGCAGCACCAACCAGCGGGAGGGGCGGGAGACCCAGTACTTC.

This chain joins TRBV5-6 and TRBJ1-1; tentatively, D is TRBD1 (6 bases). The CDR3 totals 13 residues. V was clipped by 4 bases and J by 3 bases, with 10 bases between them. CDR1 is SGHDT, CDR2 YYEEEE, per germline. The CDR3 sequence is CASSAPGDTEAFF. The CDR3 DNA follows: TGTGCCAGCAGCGCCCCAGGGGACACTGAAGCTTTCTTT.

The V call is TRBV27, the J call TRBJ2-7; D might be TRBD1 or TRBD2, each matching 6 bases. This CDR3 has 15 amino acids. V was shortened by 6 bases and J by 4 bases, with 19 bases between the two germline ends. Germline V CDR1 and CDR2: MNHEY, SMNVEV (reference sequence). This chain's CDR3 is CASSRGIGGLYEQYF. The CDR3 coding sequence is TGTGCCAGCAGCCGAGGGATCGGGGGCCTGTACGAGCAGTACTTC.

V gene TRBV5-4 combines with J gene TRBJ1-2, with D perhaps TRBD1 (6 bases). The CDR3 is 17 residues long. Germline V CDR1 and CDR2: SGHNT, YYREEE (reference sequence). Trimming cost V 2 bases and J 0 bases, with 17 bases left between them. CDR3 DNA: TGTGCCAGCAGCTTCTTGAGACAGGACAGAGCTAACTATGGCTACACCTTC. Protein: CASSFLRQDRANYGYTF.

This clone was recorded once. The chain uses TRBV18 and TRBJ2-7, with D hard to call. Germline lookup yields CDR1 KGHSH and CDR2 LQKENI. Between the trimmed V and J ends, which lost 2 bases and 1 base, there was a span of 6 bases. This CDR3 is 13 amino acids long. The DNA of the CDR3 is TGTGCCAGCTCACCAAGTCATTCCTACGAGCAGTACTTC. Its protein product is CASSPSHSYEQYF.

This clone has ten or more counts. The chain has TRBV27 and TRBJ2-7; D may be TRBD1 (5 bases). This CDR3 has 14 amino acids. Trimming stripped 2 bases from V and 5 bases from J, with 13 bases between. Looked up from germline, CDR1 is MNHEY and CDR2 is SMNVEV (reference sequence). The CDR3 sequence is CASSLSTGPNEQYF. In DNA, the CDR3 is TGTGCCAGCAGTTTAAGCACAGGACCTAACGAGCAGTACTTC.

CDR3 region: CASSVASHHADYEQYF. CDR3 bases: TGTGCCAGCAGCGTAGCTAGCCATCACGCTGACTACGAGCAGTACTTC. The chain links TRBV9 to TRBJ2-7, with D perhaps matching TRBD2 (5 bases). Germline V CDR1 and CDR2: SGDLS, YYNGEE. The germline V and J ends were trimmed by 0 bases and 3 bases, with 16 bases remaining between them. The CDR3 spans 16 residues. The full variable domain, rest sourced from reference TRBV9 and TRBJ2-7, is DSGVTQTPKHLITATGQRVTLRCSPRSGDLSVYWYQQSLDQGLQFLIQYYNGEERAKGNILERFSAQQFPDLHSELNLSSLELGDSALYFCASSVASHHADYEQYFGPGTRLTVT.

The chain recombines TRBV2 with TRBJ1-1; TRBD1 agrees at 8 bases. J gave up 5 bases and V 1 base, and 3 bases lay outside the gene matches. CDR1 SNHLY and CDR2 FYNNEI come from the germline V gene. This CDR3 has 14 amino acids. CDR3 nucleotides: TGTGCCAGCAGTGAAGGACAGGGGTTAACTGAAGCTTTCTTT. It encodes CASSEGQGLTEAFF.

The V and J genes are TRBV11-2 and TRBJ2-1; D unclear. The CDR3 spans 15 residues. The germline V gene has CDR1 SGHAT and CDR2 FQNNGV. The V end lost 8 bases, the J end lost 3 bases, and 17 bases lay between the germline ends. CDR3 sequence reads: CASRPGSRIYNEQFF. The CDR3 nucleotides are TGTGCCAGCCGCCCCGGGTCCCGCATCTACAATGAGCAGTTCTTC. Full variable domain (outside the CDR3, taken from reference TRBV11-2 and TRBJ2-1): EAGVAQSPRYKIIEKRQSVAFWCNPISGHATLYWYQQILGQGPKLLIQFQNNGVVDDSQLPKDRFSAERLKGVDSTLKIQPAKLEDSAVYLCASRPGSRIYNEQFFGPGTRLTVL.

This chain uses TRBV18 with TRBJ1-5; 9 bases map to TRBD1. V trimming: 5 bases; J trimming: 5 bases; junction bases outside the gene matches: 10. The CDR3 loop spans 16 amino acids. Germline loops: CDR1 KGHSH, CDR2 LQKENI. CDR3: CASSTGTGRADQPQHF. The CDR3 nucleotides read TGTGCCAGCTCAACCGGGACAGGGCGGGCAGATCAGCCCCAGCATTTT.

This clone is a singleton in its sample. The chain links TRBV28 to TRBJ1-1; no clear D gene. Germline CDR1 is MDHEN and CDR2 is SYDVKM. The V and J ends lost 7 bases and 1 base respectively, with 4 bases between them. The CDR3 is 11 amino acids. The CDR3 nucleotides are TGTGCCAGCAAACAGAACACTGAAGCTTTCTTT. Protein product: CASKQNTEAFF.

The rearrangement joins TRBV9 to TRBJ2-2; TRBD2 agrees at 7 bases. CDR3 length equals 17 residues. The germline V gene encodes CDR1 SGDLS and CDR2 YYNGEE. V shed 4 bases and J 0 bases; nucleotides not matched to a gene: 9. CDR3 DNA sequence: TGTGCCAGCAGCCCGGGGGGAGGGACGGCGAACACCGGGGAGCTGTTTTTT. Its protein is CASSPGGGTANTGELFF.

The J gene is TRBJ2-7, the V gene TRBV10-1, with D perhaps matching TRBD2 (5 bases). The CDR3 spans 14 residues. Trimming cost V 6 bases and J 3 bases, with 15 bases left between them. Germline loops: CDR1 WNHNN, CDR2 SYGVQD (reference sequence). The DNA for the CDR3 is TGCGCCAGCAGCCCTTATCGGGGAGTCTACGAGCAGTACTTC. It specifies CASSPYRGVYEQYF.